The next 17 T cell receptor beta chains were all read from a single sample in a study of T-cell memory formation after mild COVID-19. TCRdb ran MiXCR on the 5' RACE reads and lists one entry per CDR3 protein. The table records under 250,000 distinct CDR3 sequences, about 9.2% of them present only once. The sequencing input was PBMCs or a T cell subset sorted from them (not recorded which). All receptors derive from a young man who had mild COVID-19 (a few samples of this study predate the infection). Cell type and time point are not known.

This clonotype was counted ten times or more. The chain employs TRBV3-1 and TRBJ2-2; D not resolved. CDR1 is LGHDT and CDR2 is YNNKEL in the germline V gene (reference sequence). The CDR3 length is 12 residues. The V and J ends lost 7 bases and 3 bases respectively, with 6 bases between them. CDR3 region: CASNAYTGELFF. The CDR3 DNA is TGTGCCAGCAACGCTTACACCGGGGAGCTGTTTTTT.

This clonotype was picked up many times. The chain has TRBV5-5 and TRBJ2-7, with 7 bases that match TRBD1. V shed 4 bases and J 2 bases; nucleotides not matched to a gene: 6. The length of the CDR3 is 14 residues. Germline loops: CDR1 SGHKS, CDR2 YYEKEE (reference sequence). As DNA, the CDR3 is TGTGCCAGCAGCCCGCCGGGACAGACCTACGAGCAGTACTTC. Protein: CASSPPGQTYEQYF.

Here the CDR3 reads CASSLVAGGSNQPQHF. The CDR3 DNA sequence: TGTGCCAGCAGCTTAGTGGCAGGGGGAAGCAATCAGCCCCAGCATTTT. J is TRBJ1-5 and V is TRBV7-9; 7 nucleotides match TRBD1. In germline, CDR1 is SEHNR, CDR2 FQNEAQ (reference sequence). Trimming took 1 base from V and 1 from J; bases not matched to a gene: 4. CDR3 length equals 16 residues.

This chain connects TRBV6-6 to TRBJ2-1, with 7 bases lining up with TRBD2. J was trimmed by 6 bases and V by 7 bases; bases with no gene match: 9. The CDR3 has 14 residues. The germline V gene has CDR1 MNHNY and CDR2 SVGAGI (reference sequence). CDR3 region: CASTQTRGGNEQFF. DNA for the CDR3: TGTGCCAGCACCCAGACTCGCGGGGGCAATGAGCAGTTCTTC.

In its sample, this clonotype was seen many times. This chain uses TRBV7-7 with TRBJ2-5; TRBD2 matches 7 bases. The CDR3 spans 14 residues. Looked up from germline, CDR1 is SSHAT and CDR2 is FNYEAQ (reference sequence). V was clipped by 5 bases and J by 2 bases; unmatched bases: 5. The CDR3 coding sequence is TGTGCCAGCAGCCAAAACGGGAGGCAAGAGACCCAGTACTTC. Its translation: CASSQNGRQETQYF.

The chain couples TRBV29-1 to TRBJ1-1; weak D call: TRBD1 (5 bases). V lost 3 bases, J lost 4 bases, and 12 bases lay in between. Germline V lookup: CDR1 SQVTM, CDR2 ANQGSEA. This CDR3 comprises 13 residues. CDR3 nucleotide sequence: TGCAGCGTTGATTCCAGGGCGGCCACTGAAGCTTTCTTT. It codes for CSVDSRAATEAFF.

This clonotype was detected ten times or more. The genes are TRBV5-4 and TRBJ2-3; D ambiguous. This CDR3 is built from 16 residues. The ends were cut back, 0 bases at V and 3 bases at J, with 14 bases in the middle. Germline V gene lookup returns CDR1 SGHNT and CDR2 YYREEE (reference sequence). Here the CDR3 DNA reads TGTGCCAGCAGCTTGGGATTACAGCTGGAAACAGATACGCAGTATTTT. As protein: CASSLGLQLETDTQYF.

This clonotype came up a few times. The chain couples TRBV4-3 to TRBJ2-3, with D perhaps TRBD2 (5 bases). CDR3 length: 15 residues. Germline loops: CDR1 LGHNA, CDR2 YSLEER. Trimming shortened V by 0 bases and J by 3 bases, and 10 bases separated the two germline ends. CDR3 protein: CASSQDLRVTDTQYF. CDR3 sequence (DNA): TGCGCCAGCAGCCAAGATCTGAGGGTAACAGATACGCAGTATTTT.

The chain recombines TRBV18 with TRBJ2-3; a weak D match, TRBD1 (6 bases). The ends were cut back, 2 bases at V and 1 base at J, with 13 bases in the middle. The CDR3 spans 16 residues. Germline loops: CDR1 KGHSH, CDR2 LQKENI. The CDR3: CASSPTPGQGTDTQYF. CDR3 coding DNA: TGTGCCAGCTCACCAACACCGGGACAAGGCACAGATACGCAGTATTTT.

The chain uses TRBV6-2 or TRBV6-3 and TRBJ1-2; D gene ambiguous. There are 12 residues in the CDR3. Germline V gives CDR1 MNHEY, CDR2 SVGEGT. The V gene lost 2 bases and the J gene lost 4 bases, with 5 bases spanning the gap. CDR3 region: CASSYASYGYTF. Here the CDR3 DNA reads TGTGCCAGCAGTTACGCCAGCTATGGCTACACCTTC.

The V and J genes are TRBV4-3 and TRBJ2-1, with 7 bases lining up with TRBD1. From germline, CDR1 is LGHNA and CDR2 YSLEER. V was pared by 4 bases and J by 6 bases, with 9 bases of the junction left unmatched. This CDR3 comprises 15 residues. DNA of the CDR3: TGCGCCAGCAGCCGGAGTCTCCGGGACAGCAATGAGCAGTTCTTC. It is translated as CASSRSLRDSNEQFF.

The CDR3 reads CASSFGDRGKRETQYF. CDR3 nucleotides: TGTGCCAGCAGCTTCGGGGACAGGGGGAAGCGGGAGACCCAGTACTTC. The rearrangement links TRBV7-9 to TRBJ2-5; 11 bases map to TRBD1. CDR1 SEHNR and CDR2 FQNEAQ come from the germline V gene (reference sequence). J was trimmed by 5 bases and V by 3 bases; bases with no gene match: 8. The CDR3 has 16 amino acids.

Concerning this clonotype itself: One end of the junction does not line up with germline, which may come from a read error. The gene calls are TRBV5-1 and TRBJ2-3, with 16 bases matching TRBD2. The germline V gene has CDR1 SGHRS and CDR2 YFSETQ. The CDR3 spans 18 residues. Here the CDR3 reads CASSLGTSGGARTDTQYF. The CDR3 DNA reads TGCGCCAGCAGTTTGGGGACTAGCGGGGGGGCCCGGACAGATACGCAGTATTTT.

V gene TRBV7-2 combines with J gene TRBJ1-1; possible D gene TRBD1, 5 bases. CDR3 length equals 15 residues. The V end was cut by 2 bases, the J end by 6 bases, with 16 bases between. CDR1 is SGHTA, CDR2 FQGNSA, per germline. The CDR3 spells CASSLWVMGGPEAFF. DNA for the CDR3: TGTGCCAGCAGCTTATGGGTGATGGGGGGTCCTGAAGCTTTCTTT.

This clonotype was recorded a few times. The chain recombines TRBV5-1 with TRBJ2-7, with 9 bases fitting TRBD2. Germline loops: CDR1 SGHRS, CDR2 YFSETQ. J was trimmed by 0 bases and V by 4 bases; bases with no gene match: 5. The CDR3 is 15 residues long. Here the CDR3 reads CASSGSGGRSYEQYF. The CDR3 region has the DNA TGCGCCAGCAGCGGTAGCGGGGGCCGCTCCTACGAGCAGTACTTC. Variable domain in full (rest from reference TRBV5-1 and TRBJ2-7): KAGVTQTPRYLIKTRGQQVTLSCSPISGHRSVSWYQQTPGQGLQFLFEYFSETQRNKGNFPGRFSGRQFSNSRSEMNVSTLELGDSALYLCASSGSGGRSYEQYFGPGTRLTVT.

This rearrangement joins TRBV4-3 to TRBJ2-2, with a possible D match to TRBD2 (6 bases). The CDR3 is 16 residues long. Germline V gene lookup returns CDR1 LGHNA and CDR2 YSLEER. Trimming cost V 3 bases and J 7 bases, with 18 bases left between them. The CDR3 DNA reads TGCGCCAGCAGCCAGGAGGGATTTGGGGCAGGCGGGGAGCTGTTTTTT. Amino acids: CASSQEGFGAGGELFF.

The J gene is TRBJ1-6, the V gene TRBV5-1; a possible D gene is TRBD1 (5 bases). This CDR3 is built from 13 residues. Trimming removed 3 bases at V and 8 bases at J, with 9 bases between. CDR1 and CDR2 from the germline V gene are SGHRS and YFSETQ. The CDR3 spells CASSYDSYSPLHF. Here the CDR3 DNA reads TGCGCCAGCAGCTACGACAGTTATTCACCCCTCCACTTT.